This passage covers 29 T cell receptor beta chains from one sample sequenced in a study of OX40 agonist ivuxolimab in advanced cancers. Assay used: immunoSEQ multiplex PCR; TCRdb lists only in-frame clones, some missing. The sample consists of roughly 55,000 clones, approximately 80% of them appearing once. The source was CD4+ or CD8+ T cells sorted from blood, collected in a trial of the OX40 agonist ivuxolimab. These receptors were taken from an adult with an advanced solid tumor such as melanoma, head and neck, liver or kidney cancer.

This sequence joins TRBV29-1 and TRBJ1-2; no definite D call. Germline loops: CDR1 SQVTM, CDR2 ANQGSEA. CDR3 length: 13 amino acids. Trimming shortened V by 1 base and J by 2 bases, and 8 bases separated the two germline ends. In DNA, the CDR3 is TGCAGCGTTGAAGTGACGGTAAACTATGGCTACACCTTC. Its translation is CSVEVTVNYGYTF.

This rearrangement joins TRBV5-1 to TRBJ1-3, with TRBD1 matching over 7 bases. The CDR3 has 17 amino acids. CDR1 SGHRS and CDR2 YFSETQ come from the germline V gene. Trimming took 5 bases from V and 0 from J; bases not matched to a gene: 11. CDR3 in DNA: TGCGCCAGCAGTATGCTGGGACAGTTAAACTCTGGAAACACCATATATTTT. Its translation: CASSMLGQLNSGNTIYF.

This clone has more than one count but fewer than ten. The chain is built from TRBV9 and TRBJ1-4; D may be TRBD1 (6 bases). The germline V and J ends were trimmed by 7 bases and 8 bases, with 15 bases remaining between them. The length of the CDR3 is 13 residues. Germline V gene data show CDR1 as SGDLS and CDR2 as YYNGEE. The CDR3: CASSGAGSEKLFF. The CDR3 DNA reads as TGTGCCAGCTCAGGGGCAGGTTCCGAAAAACTGTTTTTT.

The chain has TRBV7-6 and TRBJ2-3, with D perhaps given as TRBD1 or TRBD2 (5 bases each). Germline CDR1 SGHVS, CDR2 FNYEAQ. The CDR3 has 13 amino acids. The germline V and J ends were trimmed by 5 bases and 6 bases, with 12 bases remaining between them. In DNA form, the CDR3 reads TGTGCCAGCAGCCCCCGGGGCAAGGATACGCAGTATTTT. Translating it yields CASSPRGKDTQYF.

The gene calls are TRBV25-1 and TRBJ2-1, with D possibly TRBD1 on 5 matching bases. Trimming took off 5 bases at V and 0 bases at J, with 11 bases between the two ends. Germline CDR1 MGHDK, CDR2 SYGVNS. The CDR3 has 15 amino acids. CDR3 in DNA: TGTGCCAGCAGTAAGGGGCGCAGCTCCTACAATGAGCAGTTCTTC. The encoded protein is CASSKGRSSYNEQFF.

The chain is built from TRBV4-3 and TRBJ2-1; tentative D call: TRBD1 (5 bases). The CDR3 is made up of 16 amino acids. CDR1 and CDR2 from the germline V gene are LGHNA and YSLEER. V was cut by 0 bases and J by 0 bases, with 9 bases left in between. CDR3 residues: CASSQDQGISYNEQFF. CDR3 in DNA: TGCGCCAGCAGCCAAGATCAGGGTATCTCCTACAATGAGCAGTTCTTC.

This chain joins TRBV9 and TRBJ2-2; TRBD1 aligns across 9 bases. Germline V gives CDR1 SGDLS, CDR2 YYNGEE. The CDR3 is made up of 20 amino acids. V shed 1 base and J 2 bases; nucleotides not matched to a gene: 15. CDR3 amino acids: CASSVSFITLGQGNTGELFF. CDR3 DNA: TGTGCCAGCAGCGTAAGTTTTATCACACTGGGACAGGGAAACACCGGGGAGCTGTTTTTT.

CDR3: CASSPDRGNSPLHF. In DNA, the CDR3 is TGTGCCAGCAGCCCAGACAGGGGAAATTCACCCCTCCACTTT. V and J are TRBV7-8 and TRBJ1-6, with TRBD1 matching over 8 bases. Germline trimming cut 5 bases from V and 7 bases from J; bases unmatched to any gene: 4. The CDR3 runs to 14 residues. Germline V gene data show CDR1 as SGHVS and CDR2 as FQNEAQ. Complete variable domain (other parts from reference TRBV7-8 and TRBJ1-6): GAGVSQSPRYKVAKRGQDVALRCDPISGHVSLFWYQQALGQGPEFLTYFQNEAQLDKSGLPSDRFFAERPEGSVSTLKIQRTQQEDSAVYLCASSPDRGNSPLHFGNGTRLTVT.

This clone was found a few times. V and J are TRBV2 and TRBJ1-2; no firm D call. Trimming pared 2 bases from V and 4 bases from J, leaving 5 bases between. CDR3 length equals 12 residues. CDR1 is SNHLY, CDR2 FYNNEI, per germline. For the CDR3, the DNA is TGTGCCAGCAGTGAACTGACCTATGGCTACACCTTC. Its translation is CASSELTYGYTF.

The V call is TRBV19, the J call TRBJ1-5, with TRBD1 identical over 9 bases. CDR3 size: 15 residues. After removal of 1 base from V and 2 bases from J, the junction contained 0 bases not matched to a gene. Germline V gene data show CDR1 as LNHDA and CDR2 as SQIVND (reference sequence). The CDR3 DNA reads as TGTGCCAGTAGTATAGGACAGGGGGGCAATCAGCCCCAGCATTTT. Its protein is CASSIGQGGNQPQHF.

The V gene is TRBV27, the J gene TRBJ2-5; 9 bases match TRBD1. The end of the DNA aligns better with TRBJ2-7, so the J call may be wrong. Looked up from germline, CDR1 is MNHEY and CDR2 is SMNVEV (reference sequence). The CDR3 runs 16 residues. CDR3 in amino acids: CASSSPGTGLTYEQYF. The DNA of the CDR3 is TGTGCCAGCAGTTCCCCCGGGACAGGGCTTACCTACGAGCAGTACTTC.

The chain uses TRBV6-1 and TRBJ1-5; maybe TRBD1 (5 bases). The CDR3 is made up of 15 amino acids. V lost 5 bases and J 2 bases, leaving 13 bases between the germline ends. Germline loops: CDR1 MNHNS, CDR2 SASEGT. CDR3 coding DNA: TGTGCCAGCAGTCTACAGGTTGGACGCAATCAGCCCCAGCATTTT. This sequence encodes CASSLQVGRNQPQHF.

V and J are TRBV27 and TRBJ2-7; possibly TRBD1 for D (6 bases). V was cut by 4 bases and J by 2 bases, with 12 bases left in between. The germline V gene has CDR1 MNHEY and CDR2 SMNVEV (reference sequence). The CDR3 runs to 14 residues. The CDR3 is CASSWGLGTYEQYF. Here the CDR3 DNA reads TGTGCCAGCAGTTGGGGGCTAGGGACCTACGAGCAGTACTTC.

This clone was observed once. The genes are TRBV7-9 and TRBJ2-1; 8 bases are shared with TRBD2. The CDR3 contains 17 residues. Germline V gene data show CDR1 as SEHNR and CDR2 as FQNEAQ (reference sequence). J was trimmed by 6 bases and V by 6 bases; bases with no gene match: 16. DNA of the CDR3: TGTGCCAGCAGGTCCTCCGTGCTGGCGGGAGGAAGCAATGAGCAGTTCTTC. Amino acids: CASRSSVLAGGSNEQFF.

This chain uses TRBV11-2 with TRBJ1-6; 7 bases map to TRBD1. After removal of 1 base from V and 6 bases from J, the junction contained 6 bases not matched to a gene. CDR3 length: 16 residues. The germline V gene has CDR1 SGHAT and CDR2 FQNNGV. CDR3 in amino acids: CASSLVGQRSNSPLHF. CDR3 coding DNA: TGTGCCAGCAGCTTAGTGGGACAGAGAAGTAATTCACCCCTCCACTTT.

This clone has only one observation. This chain uses TRBV27 with TRBJ1-5; D call uncertain. The V end was cut by 2 bases, the J end by 2 bases, with 10 bases between. From germline, CDR1 is MNHEY and CDR2 SMNVEV (reference sequence). The CDR3 runs 15 residues. CDR3 nucleotides: TGTGCCAGCAGTTTAAGCAGAGATCGCAATCAGCCCCAGCATTTT. Its translation: CASSLSRDRNQPQHF.

The genes are TRBV5-4 and TRBJ2-5, with 9 bases identical to TRBD1. V gave up 2 bases and J gave up 5 bases; unmatched junction bases: 4. CDR3 size: 14 residues. From germline, CDR1 is SGHNT and CDR2 YYREEE (reference sequence). CDR3 in DNA: TGTGCCAGCAGCTTACAGGGGGCTCGGGAGACCCAGTACTTC. Translation: CASSLQGARETQYF.

The J gene is TRBJ1-1, the V gene TRBV19, with 7 bases fitting TRBD1. Looked up from germline, CDR1 is LNHDA and CDR2 is SQIVND (reference sequence). CDR3 length: 13 residues. Trimming removed 6 bases from V and 1 base from J; junction bases left unmatched: 2. This chain's CDR3 is CASRDRSNTEAFF. CDR3 coding DNA: TGTGCCAGTAGGGACAGGTCGAACACTGAAGCTTTCTTT.

This clone was observed many times. The chain carries TRBV19 and TRBJ1-2; TRBD1 matches at 9 bases. V dropped 6 bases and J dropped 4; count of bases not matched to a gene: 12. The CDR3 totals 16 residues. CDR1 and CDR2 from the germline V gene are LNHDA and SQIVND (reference sequence). The CDR3 DNA sequence: TGTGCCAGTAGCCTAATACAGGGGGCGCGAGGCTATGGCTACACCTTC. Encoded protein: CASSLIQGARGYGYTF.

This clone has a single count. The chain is built from TRBV27 and TRBJ2-7; D is unresolved. The CDR3 runs to 14 residues. V lost 5 bases, J lost 3 bases, and 14 bases lay in between. Germline CDR1 and CDR2: MNHEY and SMNVEV (reference sequence). The CDR3 loop is CASSLGVRLYEQYF. The CDR3 bases are TGTGCCAGCAGTCTTGGGGTAAGGCTCTACGAGCAGTACTTC.

This chain connects TRBV28 to TRBJ1-2; a weak D match, TRBD1 (5 bases). The ends were cut back, 5 bases at V and 8 bases at J, with 18 bases in the middle. CDR1 and CDR2 from the germline V gene are MDHEN and SYDVKM. The CDR3 spans 14 residues. CDR3 in amino acids: CASSRDDLTMGYTF. DNA for the CDR3: TGTGCCAGCAGTCGGGACGATCTAACTATGGGCTACACCTTC.

The chain carries TRBV7-2 and TRBJ1-2; 9 bases align to TRBD1. The CDR3 covers 14 residues. V lost 4 bases, J lost 3 bases, and 3 bases stayed unmatched. The germline V gene has CDR1 SGHTA and CDR2 FQGNSA. The DNA of the CDR3 is TGTGCCAGCAGCTCAACAGGGGGCCACTATGGCTACACCTTC. Translation: CASSSTGGHYGYTF.

This clone was seen only once. Other nucleotide sequences from this sample produce the same CDR3. The chain is built from TRBV18 and TRBJ1-1; D might be TRBD1 (5 bases). V was cut by 3 bases and J by 1 base, with 6 bases left in between. Germline V gene lookup returns CDR1 KGHSH and CDR2 LQKENI. The CDR3 contains 13 residues. The CDR3 region has the DNA TGTGCCAGCTCACCCGGACAGAACACTGAAGCTTTCTTT. It specifies CASSPGQNTEAFF.

This chain uses TRBV9 with TRBJ2-2; D remains unclear. The CDR3 has 14 amino acids. The ends were cut back, 0 bases at V and 0 bases at J, with 3 bases in the middle. Per the germline V gene, CDR1 is SGDLS and CDR2 is YYNGEE. This CDR3 is CASSVGTNTGELFF. The CDR3 nucleotides are TGTGCCAGCAGCGTAGGCACGAACACCGGGGAGCTGTTTTTT.

V gene TRBV28 combines with J gene TRBJ2-5; 10 bases agree with TRBD2. The J call may be faulty, since TRBJ2-7 better matches the DNA end. In germline, CDR1 is MDHEN, CDR2 SYDVKM. The CDR3 sequence is 15 residues long. CDR3: CASSPWTSGSYEQYF. In DNA, the CDR3 is TGTGCCAGCAGTCCCTGGACTAGCGGCTCCTACGAGCAGTACTTC.

The genes are TRBV15 and TRBJ1-5; possibly TRBD1 for D (5 bases). Germline CDR1 reads LNHNV; CDR2 reads YYDKDF (reference sequence). Trimming pared 1 base from V and 8 bases from J, leaving 15 bases between. CDR3 size: 15 residues. The DNA for the CDR3 is TGTGCCACCAGCAGAGGCGGGACGGCCGGTAAGCCCCAGCATTTT. Translation gives CATSRGGTAGKPQHF. The complete variable domain, with remaining parts taken from reference TRBV15 and TRBJ1-5, reads DAMVIQNPRYQVTQFGKPVTLSCSQTLNHNVMYWYQQKSSQAPKLLFHYYDKDFNNEADTPDNFQSRRPNTSFCFLDIRSPGLGDTAMYLCATSRGGTAGKPQHFGDGTRLSIL.

This clone is categorized as medium-sized. This chain links TRBV29-1 with TRBJ1-1, with D possibly TRBD1 on 6 matching bases. CDR3 length equals 11 residues. The germline V gene has CDR1 SQVTM and CDR2 ANQGSEA. Trimming shortened V by 3 bases and J by 6 bases, and 8 bases separated the two germline ends. CDR3 sequence (DNA): TGCAGCGTTGAGAGGGGGGCTGAAGCTTTCTTT. It translates to CSVERGAEAFF.

The chain is built from TRBV6-1 and TRBJ1-5, with 7 bases lining up with TRBD1. The CDR3 spans 17 residues. The J segment lost 0 bases and the V segment lost 4 bases, leaving 9 bases of the junction unmatched. In germline, CDR1 is MNHNS, CDR2 SASEGT. The CDR3 region is CASSALTGPFSNQPQHF. In DNA, the CDR3 is TGTGCCAGCAGTGCCTTGACAGGGCCTTTTAGCAATCAGCCCCAGCATTTT.

J is TRBJ2-7 and V is TRBV2, with TRBD1 matching 7 bases. The germline CDR1 and CDR2 sequences are SNHLY and FYNNEI. J gave up 2 bases and V 6 bases, and 1 base lay outside the gene matches. This CDR3 has 12 residues. The CDR3 sequence: CASRQGAYEQYF. In DNA form, the CDR3 reads TGTGCCAGCAGGCAGGGGGCCTACGAGCAGTACTTC.